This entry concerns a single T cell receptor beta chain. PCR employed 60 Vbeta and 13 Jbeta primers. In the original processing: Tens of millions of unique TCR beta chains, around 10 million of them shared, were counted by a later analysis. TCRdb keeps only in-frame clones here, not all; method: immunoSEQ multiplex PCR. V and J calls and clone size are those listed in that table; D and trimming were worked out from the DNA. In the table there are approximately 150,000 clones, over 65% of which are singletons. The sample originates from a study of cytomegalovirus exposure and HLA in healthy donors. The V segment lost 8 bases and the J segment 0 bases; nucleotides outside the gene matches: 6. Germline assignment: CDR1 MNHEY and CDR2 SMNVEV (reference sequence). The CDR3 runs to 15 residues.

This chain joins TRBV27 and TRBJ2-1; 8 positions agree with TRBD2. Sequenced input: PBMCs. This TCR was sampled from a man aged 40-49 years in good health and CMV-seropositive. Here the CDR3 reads CASRTSWSSYNEQFF. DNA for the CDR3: TGTGCCAGCCGGACTAGCTGGAGCTCCTACAATGAGCAGTTCTTC.